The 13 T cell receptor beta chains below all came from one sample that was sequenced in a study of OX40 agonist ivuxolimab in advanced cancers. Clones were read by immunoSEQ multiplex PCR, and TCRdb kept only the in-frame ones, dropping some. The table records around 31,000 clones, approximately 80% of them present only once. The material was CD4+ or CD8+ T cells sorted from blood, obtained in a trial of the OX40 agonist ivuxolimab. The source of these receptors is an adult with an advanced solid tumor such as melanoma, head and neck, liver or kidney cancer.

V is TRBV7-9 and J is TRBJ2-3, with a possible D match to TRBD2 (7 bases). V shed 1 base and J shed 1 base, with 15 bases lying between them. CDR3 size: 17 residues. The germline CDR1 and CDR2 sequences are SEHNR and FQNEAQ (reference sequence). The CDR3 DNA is TGTGCCAGCAGCTTAGGCCGGGCGGGGGCCCGCACAGATACGCAGTATTTT. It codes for CASSLGRAGARTDTQYF. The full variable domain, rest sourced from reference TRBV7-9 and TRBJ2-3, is DTGVSQNPRHKITKRGQNVTFRCDPISEHNRLYWYRQTLGQGPEFLTYFQNEAQLEKSRLLSDRFSAERPKGSFSTLEIQRTEQGDSAMYLCASSLGRAGARTDTQYFGPGTRLTVL.

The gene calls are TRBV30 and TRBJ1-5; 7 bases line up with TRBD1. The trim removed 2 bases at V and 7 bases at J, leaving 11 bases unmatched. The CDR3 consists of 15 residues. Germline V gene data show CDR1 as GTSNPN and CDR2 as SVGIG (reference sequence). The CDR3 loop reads CAWSRDHRGGQPQHF. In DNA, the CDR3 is TGTGCCTGGAGTCGAGATCACAGGGGAGGCCAGCCCCAGCATTTT.

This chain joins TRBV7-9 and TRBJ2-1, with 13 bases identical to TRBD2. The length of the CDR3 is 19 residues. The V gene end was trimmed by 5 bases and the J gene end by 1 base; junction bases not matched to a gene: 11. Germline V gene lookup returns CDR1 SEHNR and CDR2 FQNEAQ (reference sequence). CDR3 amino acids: CASSDTAGTSGISYNEQFF. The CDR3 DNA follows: TGTGCCAGCAGCGATACTGCCGGGACTAGCGGGATTTCCTACAATGAGCAGTTCTTC.

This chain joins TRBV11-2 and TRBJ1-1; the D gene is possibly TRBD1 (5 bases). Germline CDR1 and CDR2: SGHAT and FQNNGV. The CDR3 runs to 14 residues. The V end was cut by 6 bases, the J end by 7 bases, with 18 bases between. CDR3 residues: CASRQGTPGGEAFF. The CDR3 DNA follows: TGTGCCAGCAGACAAGGGACCCCCGGGGGTGAAGCTTTCTTT.

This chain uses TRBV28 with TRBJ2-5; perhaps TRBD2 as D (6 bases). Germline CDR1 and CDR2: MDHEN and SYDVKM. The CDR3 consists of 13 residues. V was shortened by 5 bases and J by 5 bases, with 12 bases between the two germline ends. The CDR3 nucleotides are TGTGCCAGCAGTCGACCGGGACTTGAGACCCAGTACTTC. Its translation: CASSRPGLETQYF.

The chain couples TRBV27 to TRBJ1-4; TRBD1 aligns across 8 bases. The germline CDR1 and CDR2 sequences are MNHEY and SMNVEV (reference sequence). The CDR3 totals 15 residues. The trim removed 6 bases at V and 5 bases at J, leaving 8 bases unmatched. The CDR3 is CASRSLGTGNEKLFF. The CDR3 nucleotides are TGTGCCAGCAGGTCGTTGGGGACAGGCAATGAAAAACTGTTTTTT. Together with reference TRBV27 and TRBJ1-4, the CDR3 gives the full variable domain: EAQVTQNPRYLITVTGKKLTVTCSQNMNHEYMSWYRQDPGLGLRQIYYSMNVEVTDKGDVPEGYKVSRKEKRNFPLILESPSPNQTSLYFCASRSLGTGNEKLFFGSGTQLSVL.

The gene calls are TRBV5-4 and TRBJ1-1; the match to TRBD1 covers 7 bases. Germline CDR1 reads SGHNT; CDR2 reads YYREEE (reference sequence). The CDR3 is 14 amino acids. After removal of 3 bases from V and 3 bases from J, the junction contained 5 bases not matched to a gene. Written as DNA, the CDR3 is TGTGCCAGCAGCTGGGGGACAGTTTACACTGAAGCTTTCTTT. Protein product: CASSWGTVYTEAFF.

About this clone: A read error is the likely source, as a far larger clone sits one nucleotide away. The CDR3 coding sequence is TGTGCCAGCAACCGACAGGGTATCACTGAAGCTTTCTTT. This codes for CASNRQGITEAFF. This chain uses TRBV6-5 with TRBJ1-1; 7 bases line up with TRBD1. The V gene end was trimmed by 7 bases and the J gene end by 4 bases; junction bases not matched to a gene: 6. This CDR3 is built from 13 residues. Germline lookup yields CDR1 MNHEY and CDR2 SVGAGI.

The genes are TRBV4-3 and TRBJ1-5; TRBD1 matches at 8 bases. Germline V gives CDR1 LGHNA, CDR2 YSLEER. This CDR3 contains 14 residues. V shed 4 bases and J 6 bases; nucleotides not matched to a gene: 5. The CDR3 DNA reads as TGCGCCAGCAGCCGAGAAGGGACAGGTCAGCCCCAGCATTTT. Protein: CASSREGTGQPQHF.

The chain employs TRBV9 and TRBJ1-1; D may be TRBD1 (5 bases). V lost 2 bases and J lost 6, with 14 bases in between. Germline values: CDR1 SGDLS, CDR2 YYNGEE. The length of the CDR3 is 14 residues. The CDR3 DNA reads TGTGCCAGCAGCGTTGGACGGCCGGGGGCTGAAGCTTTCTTT. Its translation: CASSVGRPGAEAFF.

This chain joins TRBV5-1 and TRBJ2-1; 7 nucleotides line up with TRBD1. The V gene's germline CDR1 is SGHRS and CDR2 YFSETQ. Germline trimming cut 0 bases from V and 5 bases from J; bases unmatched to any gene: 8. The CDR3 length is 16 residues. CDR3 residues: CASSLGVTGSHNEQFF. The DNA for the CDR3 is TGCGCCAGCAGCTTGGGCGTGACAGGGTCCCACAATGAGCAGTTCTTC.

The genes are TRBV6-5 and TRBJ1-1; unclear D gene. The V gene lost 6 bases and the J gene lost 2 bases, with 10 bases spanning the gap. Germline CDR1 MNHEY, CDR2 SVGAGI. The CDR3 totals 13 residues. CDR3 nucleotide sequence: TGTGCCAGCAGCCCAACCCATAACACTGAAGCTTTCTTT. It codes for CASSPTHNTEAFF.

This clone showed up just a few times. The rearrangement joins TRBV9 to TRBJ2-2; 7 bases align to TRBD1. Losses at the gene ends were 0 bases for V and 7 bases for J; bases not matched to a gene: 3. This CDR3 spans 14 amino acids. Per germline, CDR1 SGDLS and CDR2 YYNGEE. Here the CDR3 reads CASSVVRGHGELFF. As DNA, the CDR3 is TGTGCCAGCAGCGTAGTGAGGGGGCACGGGGAGCTGTTTTTT.